Listed below are T cell receptor beta chains from one sample, sequenced in a study of cytomegalovirus exposure and HLA in healthy donors. The assay was immunoSEQ multiplex PCR, and TCRdb's table has in-frame clones only and misses some. The sample contains about 190,000 clones, about 90% of which appear only once. Sequenced: PBMCs. The receptors originated from a man aged 30 to 39 in good health and CMV-seronegative. The CDR3 runs from the conserved cysteine through the conserved F or W.

j_gene,v_gene,CDR3aa
TRBJ1-2,TRBV6-5,CASRTSEGYGYTF
TRBJ1-4,TRBV28,CASSVERTGGEKLFF
TRBJ2-3,TRBV19,CATSATGGPDTQYF
TRBJ2-4,TRBV5-5,CASSSTIGRVRNIQYF
TRBJ2-1,TRBV18,CASSLTRGNNEQFF
TRBJ2-7,TRBV21-1,CASSKEGTGAYEQYF
TRBJ2-7,TRBV28,CASKRDSYEQYF
TRBJ1-4,TRBV19,CASSISEKLFF
TRBJ1-1,TRBV18,CASSPQRTNTEAFF
TRBJ1-2,TRBV6-5,CASSGQGNAYTF
TRBJ2-7,TRBV29-1,CSARFDYEQYF
TRBJ1-5,TRBV6-1,CASTGTGGTNQPQHF
TRBJ1-1,TRBV19,CASSNTVNTEAFF
TRBJ2-5,TRBV7-9,CSSSSVWAGGRETQYF
TRBJ2-1,TRBV15,CATSRVRDRVSDNEQFF
TRBJ2-3,TRBV29-1,CSVEDRYDRGSTDTQYF
TRBJ1-4,TRBV7-2,CASSPTTGINEKLFF
TRBJ1-1,TRBV10-1,CASSARGNTEAFF
TRBJ2-7,TRBV5-4,CASSLGLAGGPYEQYF
TRBJ1-4,TRBV6-1,CASSAAGADNEKLFF
TRBJ1-2,TRBV2,CASSERGYGYTF
TRBJ2-1,TRBV7-9,CSSRTTGGIGNEQFF
TRBJ2-7,TRBV5-1,CASSVGGTYEQYF
TRBJ2-5,TRBV2,CASSGLSGVQETQYF
TRBJ2-5,TRBV6-5,CASSFTRPEDTQYF
TRBJ1-3,TRBV15,CATSREGTGGNTIYF
TRBJ1-4,TRBV9,CASSLSPGDEKLFF
TRBJ2-5,TRBV27,CASRFKRGQEAQYF
TRBJ2-1,TRBV19,CASNDRAYNEQFF
TRBJ2-7,TRBV6-5,CASSETSGAPYEQYF
TRBJ2-2,TRBV28,CASYRGLPGELFF
TRBJ1-2,TRBV5-5,CASSWTAGGDYGYTF
TRBJ2-7,TRBV11-2,CASIHGERGAAYEQYF
TRBJ1-6,TRBV19,CASSTSQGKELPLHF
TRBJ2-7,TRBV6-5,CASSYRVGSSYEQYF
TRBJ2-1,TRBV27,CASAPLLKVEQFF
TRBJ2-2,TRBV7-9,CASSWLSRGPNTGELFF
TRBJ2-3,TRBV2,CASGAGWSDTQYF
TRBJ1-5,TRBV18,CASSPTQTGGGNQPQHF
TRBJ1-1,TRBV7-2,CASRPPGNLGVNTEAFF
TRBJ1-1,TRBV7-9,CASSFVPNEPEAFF
TRBJ1-2,TRBV18,CASSLTPAGPNYGYTF
TRBJ2-7,TRBV5-4,CASSLGTSSSYEQYF
TRBJ2-7,TRBV5-5,CASSFEGVRAYEQYF
TRBJ2-7,TRBV27,CASSPGTGPSYEQYF